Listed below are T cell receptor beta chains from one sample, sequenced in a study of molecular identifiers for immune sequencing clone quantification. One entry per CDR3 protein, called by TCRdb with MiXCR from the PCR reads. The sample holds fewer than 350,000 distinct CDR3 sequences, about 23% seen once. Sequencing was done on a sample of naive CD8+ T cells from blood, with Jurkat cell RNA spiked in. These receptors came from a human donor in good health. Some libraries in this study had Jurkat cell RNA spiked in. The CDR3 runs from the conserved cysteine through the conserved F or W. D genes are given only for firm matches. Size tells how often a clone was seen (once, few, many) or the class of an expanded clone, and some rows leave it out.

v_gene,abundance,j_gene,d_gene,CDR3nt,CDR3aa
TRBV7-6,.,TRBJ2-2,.,TGTGCCAGCAGCTCCGGGATTAGTCTCTCCGGGGAGCTGTTTTTT,CASSSGISLSGELFF
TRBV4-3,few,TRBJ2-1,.,TGCGCCAGCAGCCAAGATTTTGCGACCTCCTACAATGAGCAGTTCTTC,CASSQDFATSYNEQFF
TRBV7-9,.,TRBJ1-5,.,TGTGCCAGCAGCTCGAATCACAAGCCCGATCAGCCCCAGCATTTT,CASSSNHKPDQPQHF
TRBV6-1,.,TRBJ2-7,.,TGTGCCAGCAGTGAAGGAAGTAATTTCTACGAGCAGTACTTC,CASSEGSNFYEQYF
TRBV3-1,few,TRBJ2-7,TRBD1,TGTGCCAGCAGCCAACGACTCGGACAGGACTACGAGCAGTACTTC,CASSQRLGQDYEQYF
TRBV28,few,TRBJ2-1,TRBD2,TGTGCCAGCAGTTTTGCAGCGGGAGGGCCGAGGAGCTCCTACAATGAGCAGTTCTTC,CASSFAAGGPRSSYNEQFF
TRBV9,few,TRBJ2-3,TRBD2,TGTGCCAGCAGCATCGATAGCGGGGGCCGCACAGATACGCAGTATTTT,CASSIDSGGRTDTQYF
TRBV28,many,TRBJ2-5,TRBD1,TGTGCCAGCAGATCCCAGGGACAGGGGAAAGAGACCCAGTACTTC,CASRSQGQGKETQYF
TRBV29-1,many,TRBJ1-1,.,TGCAGCGTTGAAGCGACGGAGGGAGCTTTCTTT,CSVEATEGAFF
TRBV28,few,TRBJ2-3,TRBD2,TGTGCCAGCAGTTATCCCCGTAGTAGCGGGAGGGCCACCGTTAGCACAGATACGCAGTATTTT,CASSYPRSSGRATVSTDTQYF
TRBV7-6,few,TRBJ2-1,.,TGTGCCAGCAGCTTAAGTCCCCCATCGTACAATGAGCAGTTCTTC,CASSLSPPSYNEQFF
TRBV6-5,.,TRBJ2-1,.,TGTGCCAGCAGTTACTCCTTGACTAACAACAATGAGCAGGTCTTC,CASSYSLTNNNEQVF
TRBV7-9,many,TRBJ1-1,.,TGTGCCAGCAGCTCGGGGGCCGGGACTGAAGCTTTCTTT,CASSSGAGTEAFF
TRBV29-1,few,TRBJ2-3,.,TGCAGCGTTGAAGCTAGGATCAGGGATACGCAGTATTTT,CSVEARIRDTQYF
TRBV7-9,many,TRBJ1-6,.,TGTGCTACCAGCGGGGAGGGAGGAAGTTCACCCCTCCACTTT,CATSGEGGSSPLHF
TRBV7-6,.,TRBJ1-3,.,TGTGCCAGCAGCTTGCAGTACTCTGGAAACACCATATATTTT,CASSLQYSGNTIYF
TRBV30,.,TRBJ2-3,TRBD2,TGTGCCTGGAGCAGCGGTAGCGGGAATACAGATACGCATTATTTT,CAWSSGSGNTDTHYF
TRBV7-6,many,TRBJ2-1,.,TGTGCCAGCAGCGCATCCCTCGAGGAGCAGTTCTTC,CASSASLEEQFF
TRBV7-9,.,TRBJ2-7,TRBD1,TGTGCCAGCAGCTTAGCCGGGACGGGGACAGGGAGGTACAAGCAGTACTTC,CASSLAGTGTGRYKQYF
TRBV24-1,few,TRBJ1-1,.,TGTGCCACCAGTGATTTGGCGGCAGTTTTCTCGAACACTGAAGCTTTCTTT,CATSDLAAVFSNTEAFF
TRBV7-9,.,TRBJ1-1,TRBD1,TGTGCCAGCAGCTATGGACAGGGGGCGATCACTGAAGCTTTCTTT,CASSYGQGAITEAFF
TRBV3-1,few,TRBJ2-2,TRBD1,TGTGCCAGCAGCCAAAGAACAGGGGGCGACACCGGGGAGCTGTTTTTT,CASSQRTGGDTGELFF
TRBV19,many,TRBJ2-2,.,TGTGCCAGTAGTATAGCCTCGAACACCGGGGAGCTGTTTTTT,CASSIASNTGELFF
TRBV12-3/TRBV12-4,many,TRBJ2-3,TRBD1,TGTGCCAGCAGCTATGGGACAGGGGGCAGAGATACGCAGTATTTT,CASSYGTGGRDTQYF
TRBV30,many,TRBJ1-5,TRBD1,TGTGCCTGGAGTCGGGACAGGGTTCGTCAGCCCCAGCATTTT,CAWSRDRVRQPQHF
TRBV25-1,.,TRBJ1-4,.,TGTGCCAGCAGTGGGGCGGGTGTTCGGATTGTTGAAAAACTGTTTTTT,CASSGAGVRIVEKLFF
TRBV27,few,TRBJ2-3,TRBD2,TGTGCCAGCAGTTTCAGCGGGGGGGCAGATACGCAGTATTTT,CASSFSGGADTQYF
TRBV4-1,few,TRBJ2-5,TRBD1,TGCGCCAGCAGCCTAACGCAGGGGACAGGGAGTGAGGAGACCCAGTACTTC,CASSLTQGTGSEETQYF
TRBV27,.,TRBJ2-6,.,TGTGCCAGCAGTTTATTGGCAGGGTCATACTCTGGGGCCAACGTCCTGACTTTC,CASSLLAGSYSGANVLTF
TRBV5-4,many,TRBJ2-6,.,TGTGCCAGCAGCAAAAGGGGGGGAGCCTTTGTGGAGGCCAACGTCCTGACTTTC,CASSKRGGAFVEANVLTF
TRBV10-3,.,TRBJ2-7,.,TGTGCCATCAGTGACTACCTGGACCCCCCTAGCGAGCAGTACTTC,CAISDYLDPPSEQYF
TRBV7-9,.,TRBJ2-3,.,TGTGCCAGCAGCCCCGGACTCACTATCACAGATACGCAGTATTTT,CASSPGLTITDTQYF
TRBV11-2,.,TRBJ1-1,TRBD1,TGTGCCAGCAGCTCGCATCAGGGGGCTAGTGAAGCTTTCTTT,CASSSHQGASEAFF
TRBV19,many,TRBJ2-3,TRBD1,TGTGCCAGTAGTATCTATTGGGACAGGGGTCGCACAGATACGCAGTATTTT,CASSIYWDRGRTDTQYF
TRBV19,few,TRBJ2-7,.,TGTGCCACCACCCCCGAGGCCAGCTCCTACGAGCAGTACTTC,CATTPEASSYEQYF
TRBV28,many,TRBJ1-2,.,TGTGCCAGCAGTTTGGGGCTAGCTAACTATGGCTACACCTTC,CASSLGLANYGYTF
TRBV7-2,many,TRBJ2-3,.,TGTGCCAGCAGCTTTGCGGGGCCCGGTGATACGCAGTATTTT,CASSFAGPGDTQYF
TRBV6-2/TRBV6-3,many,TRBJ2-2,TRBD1,TGTGCCAGCAGTTCCAGGGACAGGGGAAACACCGGGGAGCTGTTTTTT,CASSSRDRGNTGELFF
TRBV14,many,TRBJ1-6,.,TGTGCCAGCAGTCAAAGCTCCCCTCAGTTGAATTCACCCCTCCACTTT,CASSQSSPQLNSPLHF
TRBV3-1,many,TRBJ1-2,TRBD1,TGTGCCAGCAGCCCCAGTCCCGGGACAGGGAACTATGGCTACACCTTC,CASSPSPGTGNYGYTF
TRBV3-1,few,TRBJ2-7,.,TGTGCCAGCAGCCCGACGGGACCGGCCTTCTACGAGCAGTACTTC,CASSPTGPAFYEQYF
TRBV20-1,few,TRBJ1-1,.,TGCAGTGCTCCCAGACAGGAATGGGACACTGAAGCTTCCTTT,CSAPRQEWDTEASF
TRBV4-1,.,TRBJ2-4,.,TGCGCCAGCAGCCAAGGGGTCGGGCGGGGGCCAAACATTCAGTACTTC,CASSQGVGRGPNIQYF
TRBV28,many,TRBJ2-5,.,TGTGCCAGCAGTACATGGGACAACAACCCGACCCAAGAGACCCAGTACTTC,CASSTWDNNPTQETQYF
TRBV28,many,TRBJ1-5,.,TGTGCCAGCACCCTGGGTCCAGGGAATAGCAATCAGCCCCAGCATTTT,CASTLGPGNSNQPQHF
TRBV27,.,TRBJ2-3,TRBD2,TGTGCCAGCAGATTAATAGTAGCGGGAGGGCCAGGTGATACGCAGTATTTT,CASRLIVAGGPGDTQYF
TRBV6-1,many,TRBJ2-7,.,TGTGCCAGCAGTTACTACGAGCAGTACTTC,CASSYYEQYF
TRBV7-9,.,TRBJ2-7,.,TGTGCCAGCAGCGCCCGGTTCGATTCCCCCAATTCCTACGAGCAGTACTTC,CASSARFDSPNSYEQYF
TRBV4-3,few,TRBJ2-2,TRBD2,TGCGCCAGCAGAGCCGGGACTAGCGGGGCCACCGGGGAGCTGTTTTTT,CASRAGTSGATGELFF
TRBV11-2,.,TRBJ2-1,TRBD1,TGTGCCAGCAGGCCGACAGGGTCGACTGAGCAGTTCTTC,CASRPTGSTEQFF
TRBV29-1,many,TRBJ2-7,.,TGCAGCGCCGGTGGGGGTACACTCTACGAGCAGTACTTC,CSAGGGTLYEQYF
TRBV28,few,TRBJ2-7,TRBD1,TGTGCCAGCAGTGGACAGGCCTACGAGCAGTACTTC,CASSGQAYEQYF
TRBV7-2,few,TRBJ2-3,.,TGTGCCAGCAGCTCACCCGCCCAGGCCTTCACAGATACGCAGTATTTT,CASSSPAQAFTDTQYF
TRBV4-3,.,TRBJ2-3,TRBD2,TGCGCCAGCAGCCAAGATACGCCTAGCGGAGGCACAGATACGCAGTATTTT,CASSQDTPSGGTDTQYF